This T cell receptor (beta chain) was sequenced during a study of CD8+ T cells in alopecia areata. Sample treatment: oral pan-JAK inhibitor, 5-10 mg twice daily. Sequencing templates came from extracted RNA that was reverse transcribed into cDNA. Only in-frame clones appear in the TCRdb table, and some are missing; sequencing was by immunoSEQ multiplex PCR. The table has 100,000 to 150,000 clones, approximately 60% seen once. The junction had 9 bases not matched to a gene; V was cut back by 8 bases and J by 4 bases. Germline CDR1 is GTSNPN and CDR2 is SVGIG (reference sequence). The CDR3 contains 13 residues.

This TCR was sampled from a human donor with alopecia areata. The source material was CD4+ T cells sorted from blood, sampled at week 4, from a patient treated with tofacitinib. The chain couples TRBV30 to TRBJ2-7; the match to TRBD1 covers 9 bases. The CDR3 DNA follows: TGTGCCGGGCAAGGGACAGGGCGTTACGAGCAGTACTTC. Its protein product is CAGQGTGRYEQYF.